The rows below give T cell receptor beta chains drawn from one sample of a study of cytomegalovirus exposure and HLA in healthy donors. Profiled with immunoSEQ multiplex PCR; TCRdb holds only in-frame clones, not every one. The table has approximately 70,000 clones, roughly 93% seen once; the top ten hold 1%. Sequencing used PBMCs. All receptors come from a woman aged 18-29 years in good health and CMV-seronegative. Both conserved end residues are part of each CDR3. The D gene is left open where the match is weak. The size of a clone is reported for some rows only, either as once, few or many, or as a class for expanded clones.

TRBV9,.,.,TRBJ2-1,TGTGCCAGCAGCGTAGCCGACGGGTCCTACAATGAGCAGTTCTTC,CASSVADGSYNEQFF
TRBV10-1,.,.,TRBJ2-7,TGCGCCAGCAGTGTGGACAGTGGTTACGAGCAGTACTTC,CASSVDSGYEQYF
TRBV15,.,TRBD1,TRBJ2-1,TGTGCCACCAGCAGATCCCGGGGACAGAATGAGCAGTTCTTC,CATSRSRGQNEQFF
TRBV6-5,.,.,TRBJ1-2,TGTGCCAGCAGTGCCCTTGAAGTAGACTATGGCTACACCTTC,CASSALEVDYGYTF
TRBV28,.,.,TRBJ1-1,TGTGCCAGCAGTGCCCCGGGACAGAACACTGAAGCTTTCTTT,CASSAPGQNTEAFF
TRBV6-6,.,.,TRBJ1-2,TGTGCCAGCAGTTACCTAGACAGGAGCCTCTATGGCTACACCTTC,CASSYLDRSLYGYTF
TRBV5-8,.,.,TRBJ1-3,TGTGCCAGCAGCTTGGAGAGATCTTACTCTGGAAACACCATATATTTT,CASSLERSYSGNTIYF
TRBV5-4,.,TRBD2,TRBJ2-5,TGTGCCAGCAGCTCGGGACTAGCGGGGGCTGAGACCCAGTACTTC,CASSSGLAGAETQYF
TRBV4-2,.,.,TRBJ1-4,TGTGCCAGCAGCCAAGATCGAGGAGGGCGTCTGTTTTTT,CASSQDRGGRLFF
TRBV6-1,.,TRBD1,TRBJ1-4,TGTGCCAGCAGTACGAGGACAGGGTCACTGTTTTTT,CASSTRTGSLFF
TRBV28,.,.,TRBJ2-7,TGTGCCAGCACCTCGGACAGCGGGATGTCCTACGAGCAGTACTTC,CASTSDSGMSYEQYF
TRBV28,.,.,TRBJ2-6,TGTGCCAGCAGCCCCGAGAGCCTTCACTCTGGGGCCAACGTCCTGACTTTC,CASSPESLHSGANVLTF
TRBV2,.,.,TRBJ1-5,TGTGCCAGCAGTGAAGACGCAGGGGCGGCCCAGCCCCAGCATTTT,CASSEDAGAAQPQHF
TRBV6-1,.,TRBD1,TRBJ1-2,TGTGCCCCAGGGGGGTATGGCTACACCTTC,CAPGGYGYTF
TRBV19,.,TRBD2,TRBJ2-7,TGTGCCAAAAGACCTGGACTAGCGGACTACGAGCAGTACTTC,CAKRPGLADYEQYF
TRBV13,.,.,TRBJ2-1,TGTGCCAGCAGCTTAGAAGTCGGACTCCCGGGGAATGAGCAGTTCTTC,CASSLEVGLPGNEQFF
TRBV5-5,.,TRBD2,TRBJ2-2,TGTGCCAGCAGGTCACTAGCGGGTGAGCGCACCGGGGAGCTGTTTTTT,CASRSLAGERTGELFF
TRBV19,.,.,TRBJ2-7,TGTGCCAGGGACGCAGGAGGGAGTTTTCTTTACGAGCAGTACTTC,CARDAGGSFLYEQYF
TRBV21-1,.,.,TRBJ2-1,TGTGCCAGCAGCAAAACATCGGGAGGGTACAATGAGCAGTTCTTC,CASSKTSGGYNEQFF
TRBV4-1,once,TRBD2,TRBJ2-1,TGCGCCAGCAGCCAAGGGTTAGCGGGAGGCCCCCCCTACAATGAGCAGTTCTTC,CASSQGLAGGPPYNEQFF
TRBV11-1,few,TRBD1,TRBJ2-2,TGTGCCAGCAGCCCCGACAGGGGGGCCCTGGGAGGGGAGCTGTTTTTT,CASSPDRGALGGELFF
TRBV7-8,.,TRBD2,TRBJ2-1,TGTGCCAGCAGCTTAGGGGCGGGAGAGACCTACAATGAGCAGTTCTTC,CASSLGAGETYNEQFF
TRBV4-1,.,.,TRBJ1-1,TGCGCCAGCAGCCCTAGGCAGGGGATGGGCACTGAAGCTTTCTTT,CASSPRQGMGTEAFF
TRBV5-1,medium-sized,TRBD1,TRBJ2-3,TGCGCCAGCAGCTTGGGGGACAGGGACACAGATACGCAGTATTTT,CASSLGDRDTDTQYF
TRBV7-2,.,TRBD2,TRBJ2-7,TGTGCCAGCAGCTACTCTAGCGGGGGGGCCTACGAGCAGTACTTC,CASSYSSGGAYEQYF
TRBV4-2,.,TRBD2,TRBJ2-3,TGTGCCAGCAGCCAAGAGCGGGAGGGCCCAGATACGCAGTATTTT,CASSQEREGPDTQYF
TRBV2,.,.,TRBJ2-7,TGTGCCAGCAGGACTCATGAGGGAGCCTACGAGCAGTACTTC,CASRTHEGAYEQYF
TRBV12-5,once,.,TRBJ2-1,TGTGCTAGTGGTTTGGAAGTATTGACAGGCCGTTCCTACAATGAGCAGTTCTTC,CASGLEVLTGRSYNEQFF
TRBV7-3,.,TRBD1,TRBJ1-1,TGTGCCAGCAGCTCTCCAGGACAGGGTAATGAAGCTTTCTTT,CASSSPGQGNEAFF
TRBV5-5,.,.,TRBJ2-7,TGTGCCAGCAGCTTAATGACAGCGCTCTCCTACGAGCAGTACTTC,CASSLMTALSYEQYF
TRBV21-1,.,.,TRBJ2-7,TGTGCCAGCAGCCCGGAGGGGTACGAGCAGTACTTC,CASSPEGYEQYF
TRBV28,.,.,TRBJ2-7,TGTGCCAGCAGTTTACTGGGACTCTCCTACGAGCAGTACTTC,CASSLLGLSYEQYF
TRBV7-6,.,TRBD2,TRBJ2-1,TGTGCCAGCAGCTTAGCGCGTCGGCGGGGGGTCCTAACGAGCTCCTACAATGAGCAGTTCTTC,CASSLARRRGVLTSSYNEQFF
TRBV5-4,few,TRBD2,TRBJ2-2,TGTGCCAGCAGCTTGCGTCTAGCGGGAAACACCGGGGAGCTGTTTTTT,CASSLRLAGNTGELFF
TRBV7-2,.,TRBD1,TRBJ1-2,TGTGCCAGCAGCTTAAGAGCGGACAGGGGGTGGTATGGCTACACCTTC,CASSLRADRGWYGYTF
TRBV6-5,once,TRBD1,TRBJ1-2,TGTGCCAGCTGGGACAGGGGGTTTTCATATGGCTACACCTTC,CASWDRGFSYGYTF
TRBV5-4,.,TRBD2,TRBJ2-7,TGTGCCAGCAGCAAGGGACTAGCGGGAGGAACGTCCTACGAGCAGTACTTC,CASSKGLAGGTSYEQYF
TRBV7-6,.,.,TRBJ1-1,TGTGCCAGCAGCACTCGGGGGGTTTCTGGGAACACTGAAGCTTTCTTT,CASSTRGVSGNTEAFF
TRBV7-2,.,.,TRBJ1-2,TGTGCCAGCAGCTACGACAGGTTGGGTGGCTACACCTTC,CASSYDRLGGYTF
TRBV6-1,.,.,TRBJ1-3,TGTGCCAGCAGTGAAGTTGGCAGACTTTCGGGAAACACCATATATTTT,CASSEVGRLSGNTIYF
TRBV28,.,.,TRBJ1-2,TGTGCCAGCAGTACCACGGTGGGGCATGGCTACACCTTC,CASSTTVGHGYTF
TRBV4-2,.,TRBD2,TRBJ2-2,TGTGCCAGCCGGTCTAGCGGGGGGCTGGTCGGGGAGCTGTTTTTT,CASRSSGGLVGELFF
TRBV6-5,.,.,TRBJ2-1,TGTGCCAGCAGTTCCCCTCAGGATGAGCAGTTCTTC,CASSSPQDEQFF
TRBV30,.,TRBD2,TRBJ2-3,TGTGCCTGGAGTATAGCGGGATTCACAGATACGCAGTATTTT,CAWSIAGFTDTQYF